This T cell receptor beta chain was identified in a study of early T cells in non-severe SARS-CoV-2 infection. Looking at the study overall: Sequencing was performed on bulk RNA from unsorted whole blood, leaving chains unpaired.

J gave up 2 bases and V 6 bases, and 3 bases lay outside the gene matches. The CDR3 runs 13 residues. Germline V gene lookup returns CDR1 SQVTM and CDR2 ANQGSEA. As for this clonotype: Its target is unknown.

Study-level findings and limits: Lookups in VDJdb leaned toward anti-spike CD8 responses and missed private and CD4 specificities.

In the library, individual cDNA molecules carried attached unique molecular identifiers. TCRdb re-called the 5' RACE reads with MiXCR, one entry per CDR3 protein. The sample records around 79,000 distinct CDR3 sequences, around 10% being singletons. The TCR sequence derives from an adult who was a healthcare worker with PCR-confirmed SARS-CoV-2 infection or an uninfected control (not recorded which). The sample here was whole blood, taken at baseline. V gene TRBV29-1 combines with J gene TRBJ2-2; 7 nucleotides match TRBD1. CDR3 region: CSVDRDNTGELFF. The CDR3 DNA is TGCAGCGTCGACAGGGATAACACCGGGGAGCTGTTTTTT.